Following are 22 T cell receptor beta chains from one sample sequenced in a study of T cell responses to AZD1222 COVID-19 vaccine. Profiled with immunoSEQ multiplex PCR; TCRdb holds only in-frame clones, not every one. Here the sample spans approximately 80,000 clones, around 91% being singletons. The sample was peripheral blood, taken on day 0 of AZD1222 vaccination. These receptors originate from an adult in good health.

The chain employs TRBV6-7 and TRBJ2-5; 8 bases agree with TRBD2. TRBV6-7 is an open reading frame whose function is uncertain. After removal of 4 bases from V and 1 base from J, the junction contained 8 bases not matched to a gene. The CDR3 contains 16 residues. The CDR3 protein is CASSSVGGRRQETQYF. The CDR3 DNA sequence: TGTGCCAGCAGTTCCGTAGGCGGGAGGCGCCAAGAGACCCAGTACTTC.

This clone appeared a single time. In nucleotides, the CDR3 is TGTGCCAGTAGTAGTTGGGCAGGCAGCTCCTACGAGCAGTACTTC. This encodes CASSSWAGSSYEQYF. V and J are TRBV19 and TRBJ2-7, with D unclear. Germline V CDR1 and CDR2: LNHDA, SQIVND (reference sequence). The CDR3 spans 15 residues. V lost 4 bases and J lost 0, with 13 bases in between. The variable domain in full, completed from reference TRBV19 and TRBJ2-7, reads DGGITQSPKYLFRKEGQNVTLSCEQNLNHDAMYWYRQDPGQGLRLIYYSQIVNDFQKGDIAEGYSVSREKKESFPLTVTSAQKNPTAFYLCASSSWAGSSYEQYFGPGTRLTVT.

V gene TRBV2 combines with J gene TRBJ1-6; D gene unclear. Trimming took off 3 bases at V and 0 bases at J, with 12 bases between the two ends. Germline CDR1 and CDR2: SNHLY and FYNNEI. The CDR3 covers 17 residues. The CDR3 DNA is TGTGCCAGCAGTGAGTTACCCAGGAGCTCCTATAATTCACCCCTCCACTTT. It is translated as CASSELPRSSYNSPLHF.

V is TRBV3-1 (or the pseudogene TRBV3-2) and J is TRBJ2-7; 12 bases map to TRBD2. The CDR3 extends over 16 amino acids. Looked up from germline, CDR1 is LGHDT and CDR2 is YNNKEL (reference sequence). Unmatched junction bases numbered 2, after V lost 1 base and J lost 1 base. The CDR3 spells CASSQGGLAGSYEQYF. The CDR3 region has the DNA TGTGCCAGCAGCCAAGGGGGACTAGCGGGTTCCTACGAGCAGTACTTC.

This chain connects TRBV24-1 to TRBJ1-1, with a possible D match to TRBD1 (5 bases). This CDR3 is built from 13 residues. CDR1 is KGHDR, CDR2 SFDVKD, per germline. The V gene lost 5 bases and the J gene lost 4 bases, with 10 bases spanning the gap. CDR3 protein: CATSAGGGTEAFF. CDR3 nucleotides: TGTGCCACCAGTGCGGGGGGGGGCACTGAAGCTTTCTTT.

The chain links TRBV25-1 to TRBJ2-5; possible D gene TRBD1, 6 bases. Germline-derived CDR1 and CDR2 are MGHDK and SYGVNS. Trimming cost V 1 base and J 4 bases, with 10 bases left between them. This CDR3 has 14 residues. The CDR3 nucleotides read TGTGCCAGCAGTGAATCCGAAGGGGGAGAGACCCAGTACTTC. As protein: CASSESEGGETQYF.

The V and J genes are TRBV12-2 and TRBJ2-7. TRBV12-2 is an annotated pseudogene. This CDR3 has 13 residues. The CDR3 DNA follows: TGTGCAAGTCGCTTCTCCCGACCTTACGAGCAGTACTTC. This codes for CASRFSRPYEQYF.

J is TRBJ2-1 and V is TRBV6-1; D is undetermined. From germline, CDR1 is MNHNS and CDR2 SASEGT. The V end was cut by 2 bases, the J end by 0 bases, with 11 bases between. The CDR3 is 16 amino acids. The CDR3 reads CASSERRASSYNEQFF. The CDR3 coding sequence is TGTGCCAGCAGTGAAAGAAGAGCAAGCTCCTACAATGAGCAGTTCTTC.

The chain combines TRBV7-6 with TRBJ2-5; TRBD1 matches 9 bases. Trimming removed 5 bases from V and 5 bases from J; junction bases left unmatched: 6. The CDR3 sequence is 14 residues long. Germline lookup yields CDR1 SGHVS and CDR2 FNYEAQ. The CDR3 coding sequence is TGTGCCAGCAGCCGGACAGGGGAAGGGGAGACCCAGTACTTC. Its translation is CASSRTGEGETQYF. The whole variable domain, remainder taken from reference TRBV7-6 and TRBJ2-5, is GAGVSQSPRYKVTKRGQDVALRCDPISGHVSLYWYRQALGQGPEFLTYFNYEAQQDKSGLPNDRFSAERPEGSISTLTIQRTEQRDSAMYRCASSRTGEGETQYFGPGTRLLVL.

This clone has a single count. The V gene is TRBV4-1, the J gene TRBJ2-7, with D perhaps given as TRBD1 or TRBD2 (5 bases each). CDR1 is MGHRA and CDR2 is YSYEKL in the germline V gene. The CDR3 runs to 15 residues. The V and J ends lost 1 base and 6 bases respectively, with 16 bases between them. The CDR3 loop reads CASSQGSGTSLEQYF. Here the CDR3 DNA reads TGCGCCAGCAGCCAAGGCTCCGGGACGTCTCTCGAGCAGTACTTC.

The rearrangement links TRBV7-9 to TRBJ1-1, with 8 bases lining up with TRBD1. The CDR3 has 14 amino acids. CDR1 and CDR2 from the germline V gene are SEHNR and FQNEAQ (reference sequence). The ends lost 3 bases at V and 8 bases at J; junction bases unmatched: 8. CDR3 sequence: CASSLGQERWEAFF. The CDR3 DNA reads as TGTGCCAGCAGCTTGGGACAGGAAAGGTGGGAAGCTTTCTTT.

The chain joins TRBV25-1 to TRBJ2-7; unclear D gene. Looked up from germline, CDR1 is MGHDK and CDR2 is SYGVNS. The CDR3 length is 15 residues. V lost 5 bases, J lost 0 bases, and 14 bases lay in between. The DNA of the CDR3 is TGTGCCAGCAGTCTAAGACGCACCAGCTCCTACGAGCAGTACTTC. Translated, it gives CASSLRRTSSYEQYF.

This rearrangement joins TRBV6-5 to TRBJ2-5, with D possibly TRBD2 on 6 matching bases. CDR1 and CDR2 (germline): MNHEY, SVGAGI. Deletions cut 5 bases from V and 2 bases from J, with 15 bases between. The CDR3 is made up of 15 amino acids. CDR3 DNA sequence: TGTGCCAGCAGTCAGACTAGTGGTCGACAAGAGACCCAGTACTTC. Its translation is CASSQTSGRQETQYF.

This chain joins TRBV19 and TRBJ2-1; 8 positions agree with TRBD2. The CDR3 has 14 residues. V lost 4 bases and J lost 8; bases outside the gene matches: 7. Germline CDR1 LNHDA, CDR2 SQIVND (reference sequence). DNA for the CDR3: TGTGCCAGTAGTAAGGGACTAGAAATCCATGAGCAGTTCTTC. Its protein is CASSKGLEIHEQFF.

The chain recombines TRBV9 with TRBJ1-3; D might be TRBD1 (6 bases). The CDR3 sequence is 16 residues long. Trimming removed 0 bases at V and 2 bases at J, with 12 bases between. Germline CDR1 SGDLS, CDR2 YYNGEE. In nucleotides, the CDR3 is TGTGCCAGCAGCGTAGGGGGGCAGCTCGCTGGAAACACCATATATTTT. As protein: CASSVGGQLAGNTIYF.

CDR3 region: CASRTLLGTAGNTIYF. CDR3 DNA: TGTGCCAGCAGGACTCTCCTCGGGACAGCTGGAAACACCATATATTTT. The chain couples TRBV27 to TRBJ1-3; 7 bases line up with TRBD1. Germline values: CDR1 MNHEY, CDR2 SMNVEV (reference sequence). V was pared by 6 bases and J by 2 bases, with 10 bases of the junction left unmatched. CDR3 length: 16 amino acids.

V gene TRBV7-9 combines with J gene TRBJ1-5; D remains ambiguous. The ends were cut back, 5 bases at V and 4 bases at J, with 6 bases in the middle. The germline V gene encodes CDR1 SEHNR and CDR2 FQNEAQ (reference sequence). The CDR3 is 12 amino acids. Here the CDR3 reads CASSAQNQPQHF. In DNA form, the CDR3 reads TGTGCCAGCAGCGCACAGAATCAGCCCCAGCATTTT.

The rearrangement joins TRBV28 to TRBJ2-2; tentatively, D is TRBD2 (5 bases). Trimming shortened V by 7 bases and J by 0 bases, and 15 bases separated the two germline ends. Germline CDR1 reads MDHEN; CDR2 reads SYDVKM. This CDR3 has 16 amino acids. The CDR3 region is CASTLPADSNTGELFF. The CDR3 DNA reads TGTGCCAGCACCTTACCCGCGGACTCGAACACCGGGGAGCTGTTTTTT. The complete variable domain, with remaining parts taken from reference TRBV28 and TRBJ2-2, reads DVKVTQSSRYLVKRTGEKVFLECVQDMDHENMFWYRQDPGLGLRLIYFSYDVKMKEKGDIPEGYSVSREKKERFSLILESASTNQTSMYLCASTLPADSNTGELFFGEGSRLTVL.

The chain has TRBV11-2 and TRBJ1-3, with no clear D. The V and J ends lost 3 bases and 0 bases respectively, with 12 bases between them. Germline CDR1 reads SGHAT; CDR2 reads FQNNGV. This CDR3 comprises 16 residues. The CDR3 protein is CASSFLLASSGNTIYF. The CDR3 coding sequence is TGTGCCAGCAGCTTTCTACTGGCATCCTCTGGAAACACCATATATTTT.

The rearrangement uses TRBV11-2 and TRBJ1-3; D gene ambiguous. The CDR3 runs to 13 residues. V was pared by 8 bases and J by 0 bases, with 8 bases between. Germline V lookup: CDR1 SGHAT, CDR2 FQNNGV. The CDR3 protein is CASGPLSGNTIYF. CDR3 DNA sequence: TGTGCCAGCGGGCCACTCTCTGGAAACACCATATATTTT.

CDR3 in DNA: TGTGCCAGCAGTGGGACAGGGATACTTGGAAACACCATATATTTT. This gives the protein CASSGTGILGNTIYF. The genes are TRBV28 and TRBJ1-3, with 9 bases fitting TRBD1. V dropped 5 bases and J dropped 3; count of bases not matched to a gene: 5. Germline V CDR1 and CDR2: MDHEN, SYDVKM. The length of the CDR3 is 15 residues.

V and J are TRBV5-5 and TRBJ1-1, with D tentatively TRBD1 (5 bases). The germline V gene has CDR1 SGHKS and CDR2 YYEKEE (reference sequence). The ends were cut back, 6 bases at V and 3 bases at J, with 18 bases in the middle. The CDR3 runs 15 residues. Written as DNA, the CDR3 is TGTGCCAGCACCGGGCAGGGCCCGAGGTACACTGAAGCTTTCTTT. This codes for CASTGQGPRYTEAFF.